This T cell receptor beta chain appears in the sequencing data of a study of CD8 T cells in ankylosing spondylitis. With V trimmed by 4 bases and J by 1 base, 2 bases remained unmatched. This CDR3 contains 14 residues. Germline V CDR1 and CDR2: MNHEY, SVGAGI. 5'-RACE, quantitative and with molecular barcodes, yielded the TCR beta libraries. Each CDR3 protein is one row after TCRdb ran MiXCR on the 5' RACE reads. The table lists about 160,000 distinct CDR3 sequences, 9.5% to 10% of them singletons, with more than 13% in the top ten. This clonotype was sampled from a female donor with ankylosing spondylitis or in good health (not recorded which). Sequencing input: blood, either unsorted or a sorted T cell fraction (not recorded which). The chain links TRBV6-5 to TRBJ2-5, with 8 bases identical to TRBD2. The CDR3, as DNA: TGTGCCAGCAGTTTTACTAGCGGCCAAGAGACCCAGTACTTC. It yields the protein CASSFTSGQETQYF.